The entry below gives a single TCR beta chain sequence along with its context. Per the germline V gene, CDR1 is SNHLY and CDR2 is FYNNEI. Trimming left V 2 bases short and J 1 base short, with 21 bases between. This CDR3 spans 18 amino acids. This specimen belongs to a study of shared clonotypes between healthy human individuals. Cells designated naive CD8 were CD45RO-negative and were positively selected for CCR7, with terminally differentiated effector memory CD45RA+ cells excluded. The table came from immunoSEQ multiplex PCR; TCRdb's copy has only in-frame clones and leaves some out. The sample has hundreds of thousands of clones, 95% to 97% seen once; the top ten hold roughly 0.12%.

The V call is TRBV2, the J call TRBJ2-7, with D perhaps TRBD1 (6 bases). The sequencing sample was made of naive CD8+ T cells sorted from blood. The TCR comes from a woman aged 25 to 39 in good health. CDR3 residues: CASSESPTGLAASYEQYF. CDR3 DNA: TGTGCCAGCAGTGAATCCCCCACAGGGTTAGCCGCGTCCTACGAGCAGTACTTC.